This T cell receptor (beta chain) was sequenced during a study of OX40 agonist ivuxolimab in advanced cancers. Study observations and caveats: CD8+ T cells showed, on average, more clonal expansion than CD4+ cells. Certain nonresponders likewise exhibited a low normalized T-cell clonal expansion.

On this clone: Its specificity is unknown.

Autoimmune disease history or systemic immunosuppression led to patient exclusion. Repertoires were generated with immunoSEQ multiplex PCR, while TCRdb's copy carries only in-frame clones and drops some. The sample lists about 86,000 clones, less than 95% occurring once. The clonotype originates from an adult with an advanced solid tumor such as melanoma, head and neck, liver or kidney cancer. Source: CD4+ or CD8+ T cells sorted from blood, taken in a trial of the OX40 agonist ivuxolimab.

The CDR3 region is CASSSWTSGRSTGELFF. In nucleotides, the CDR3 is TGTGCCAGCAGTTCCTGGACTAGCGGGAGGAGCACCGGGGAGCTGTTTTTT. The chain couples TRBV27 to TRBJ2-2; 14 bases map to TRBD2. The germline V gene encodes CDR1 MNHEY and CDR2 SMNVEV (reference sequence). This CDR3 comprises 17 residues. With V trimmed by 4 bases and J by 4 bases, 5 bases remained unmatched.